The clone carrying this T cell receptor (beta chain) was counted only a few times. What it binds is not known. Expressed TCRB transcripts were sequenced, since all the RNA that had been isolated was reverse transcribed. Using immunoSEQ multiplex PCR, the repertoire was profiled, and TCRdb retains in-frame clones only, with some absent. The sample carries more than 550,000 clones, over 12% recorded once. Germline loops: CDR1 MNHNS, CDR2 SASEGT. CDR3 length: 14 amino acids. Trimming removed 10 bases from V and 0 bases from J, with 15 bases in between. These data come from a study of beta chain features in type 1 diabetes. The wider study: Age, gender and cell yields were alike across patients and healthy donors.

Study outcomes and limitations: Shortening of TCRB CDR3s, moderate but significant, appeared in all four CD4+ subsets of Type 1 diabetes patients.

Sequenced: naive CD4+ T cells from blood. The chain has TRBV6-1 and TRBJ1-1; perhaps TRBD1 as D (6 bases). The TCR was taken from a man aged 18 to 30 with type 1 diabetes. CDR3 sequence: CATERGGMNTEAFF. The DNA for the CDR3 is TGTGCCACCGAAAGAGGGGGAATGAACACTGAAGCTTTCTTT.